The sample holds many counts of the clone carrying this T cell receptor (beta chain). The antigen is undetermined. At one end, the junction sequence differs from germline, possibly due to a read error. TCRdb called the reads again in MiXCR, with one record for every CDR3 protein. The profile shows approximately 130,000 distinct CDR3 sequences, approximately 9.2% of them singletons. This entry is derived from a study of T cell repertoires in cytomegalovirus infection. Study-wide background: CMV infection plus the matching HLA type was flagged by public TCR beta signatures.

The study, taken as a whole, reports: CMV-specific TCR beta clonotypes restricted by HLA-C were the ones dominating the ex vivo response. Summed public TCR beta family frequency identified CMV carriers bearing the relevant HLA.

This TCR came from a human donor in good health (CMV status not recorded). Some clones in this sample may be carry-over from other donors' samples. Sequencing used PBMCs.

This CDR3 reads CAISDSGPSTSF. DNA for the CDR3: TGTGCCATCAGTGACTCAGGGCCCTCCACGAGCTTC. V is TRBV10-3 and J is TRBJ1-2, with D perhaps TRBD1 (5 bases). The CDR3 consists of 12 residues. Per germline, CDR1 ENHRY and CDR2 SYGVKD.